This T cell receptor beta chain was captured in a study of blood T cell repertoires in COVID-19 (dated by TCRdb to the early 2020s). Broadly, across the study: Samples from collaborators originated in the United States, Italy and Spain and spanned both the acute and convalescent phases of COVID-19. The material from the prospective study consisted of cDNA or gDNA derived from T cells, B-cell-depleted T cells, or PBMCs. Deeply sampled blood TCRbeta repertoires from subjects exposed to, actively infected with, or recovered from COVID-19 were included in the dataset. The repertoires were made available in a free public database intended to serve as a resource for research on the immune response to SARS-CoV-2. The samples were drawn from the first 160 participants of the ongoing ImmuneRACE study and from 950 to 1,500 subjects provided by 6 global collaborators. A de-identified subject ID, COVID-19 status, age in years and sex were almost always included in the sample metadata. HLA class I and class II types, where available, came from metadata supplied by the sample provider rather than from assay-based typing.

The paper's findings and limits, for the study overall: Clinical and demographic metadata were provided uncurated, with the amount varying by source and participant.

In Seattle, one collaborating source enrolled patients while the infection was active and tracked those patients longitudinally over the course of disease. Collaborating institutions collected whole blood in K2EDTA tubes following their own protocols. For TCRbeta analysis, collaborators shipped samples in one of three forms: frozen whole blood, isolated PBMCs, or DNA extracted from either of those sample types. Reading the germline V gene (reference sequence) gives CDR1 MNHEY and CDR2 SMNVEV. The germline V and J ends show losses of 0 bases and 4 bases respectively, and no gene match explains 5 bases of the junction. CDR3 length: 15 amino acids, cysteine to phenylalanine. The entry retains the CDR3 DNA only, 45 bases that are in frame from base 1. TCRbeta CDR3 regions were amplified from genomic DNA using the immunoSEQ Assay, a bias-controlled multiplex PCR. On the authors' methods: Nucleated cell counts per sample were estimated from amplification of reference gene primers within the assay. Sequence reads were collapsed and filtered to measure the absolute abundance of every unique TCRbeta CDR3 rearrangement. Productive Simpson clonality was computed per sample as the square root of Simpson's diversity index over productive rearrangements. TCRdb carries this immuneACCESS record with in-frame sequences only. Its versions omit some clonotypes, under half of them owing to an unresolved V gene in the studies checked, with the rest unexplained. V and J calls and clone size are given by that table; D and trimming were obtained from the DNA. The sample table lists approximately 50,000 clones, around 81% of them with a count of one. The ten largest clonotypes hold around a quarter of the sample.

This clone was picked up a small number of times. Its antigen remains unidentified. The sample holds no much larger clone one base away, and base qualities are not on file. Material: peripheral blood. Recombination linked TRBV27 to TRBJ1-2; 7 nucleotides in the junction match TRBD1. This receptor was obtained from a woman older than 75 with COVID-19, enrolled during active disease. The DNA is TGTGCCAGCAGTTTATCAGGGGGCGCCGGCTATGGCTACACCTTC. This sequence encodes CASSLSGGAGYGYTF.